This T cell receptor (beta chain) comes out of a study of CD8 T cells in Susac syndrome. When the RNA was reverse transcribed, random hexamers were used with an input of roughly 0.45 to 1 ug. An immunoSEQ multiplex PCR amplified TCR beta CDR3 over 54 Vbeta and 13 Jbeta. TCRdb re-called the immunoSEQ multiplex PCR reads with MiXCR, one entry per CDR3 protein. The table lists roughly 180,000 distinct CDR3 sequences, over 85% of them singletons, with roughly 0.098% in the top ten. Sequencing of TCR beta covered CD8+ and CD4+ T cells obtained from blood. With 4 bases removed from V and 3 bases from J, the gap between germline ends came to 10 bases. Germline assignment: CDR1 ENHRY and CDR2 SYGVKD. The CDR3 is 13 amino acids.

The chain uses TRBV10-3 and TRBJ2-7; possible D gene TRBD2, 6 bases. The receptor was isolated from a human donor with multiple sclerosis. Material: CD4+ T cells from PBMCs. The CDR3 DNA reads TGTGCCATCAGTGTGGATAGCGGCTACGAGCAGTACTTC. This translates into CAISVDSGYEQYF.